The next 3 T cell receptor beta chains were all read from a single sample in a study of cytomegalovirus exposure and HLA in healthy donors. Researchers ran the PCR with 60 Vbeta and 13 Jbeta primers. The table came from immunoSEQ multiplex PCR; TCRdb's copy has only in-frame clones and leaves some out. Of nearly 110,000 clones listed, more than 60% are singletons. Sequencing was carried out using PBMCs. These receptors came from a man aged 55 to 70 in good health and CMV-seronegative.

The rearrangement links TRBV2 to TRBJ2-7; unclear D gene. Deletions cut 2 bases from V and 4 bases from J, with 12 bases between. The CDR3 is 14 amino acids. CDR1 SNHLY and CDR2 FYNNEI come from the germline V gene. In nucleotides, the CDR3 is TGTGCCAGCAGTGAAAGTATCGGAGCTTACGAGCAGTACGTC. Amino acids: CASSESIGAYEQYV.

The rearrangement joins TRBV7-6 to TRBJ2-5; 7 positions match TRBD2. The junction had 4 bases not matched to a gene; V was cut back by 6 bases and J by 0 bases. CDR3 length equals 14 residues. Germline V gene sequence: CDR1 SGHVS, CDR2 FNYEAQ. The CDR3 DNA reads TGTGCCAGCAGTATTAGCGGGTACCAAGAGACCCAGTACTTC. Translating gives CASSISGYQETQYF. The full variable domain, completed using reference TRBV7-6 and TRBJ2-5, is GAGVSQSPRYKVTKRGQDVALRCDPISGHVSLYWYRQALGQGPEFLTYFNYEAQQDKSGLPNDRFSAERPEGSISTLTIQRTEQRDSAMYRCASSISGYQETQYFGPGTRLLVL.

The chain uses TRBV5-5 and TRBJ1-3; D might be TRBD1 (5 bases). There are 17 residues in the CDR3. Germline values: CDR1 SGHKS, CDR2 YYEKEE (reference sequence). V was shortened by 0 bases and J by 0 bases, with 13 bases between the two germline ends. CDR3 amino acids: CASSLAPRGSSGNTIYF. The CDR3 DNA sequence: TGTGCCAGCAGCTTGGCTCCTCGGGGGAGCTCTGGAAACACCATATATTTT.